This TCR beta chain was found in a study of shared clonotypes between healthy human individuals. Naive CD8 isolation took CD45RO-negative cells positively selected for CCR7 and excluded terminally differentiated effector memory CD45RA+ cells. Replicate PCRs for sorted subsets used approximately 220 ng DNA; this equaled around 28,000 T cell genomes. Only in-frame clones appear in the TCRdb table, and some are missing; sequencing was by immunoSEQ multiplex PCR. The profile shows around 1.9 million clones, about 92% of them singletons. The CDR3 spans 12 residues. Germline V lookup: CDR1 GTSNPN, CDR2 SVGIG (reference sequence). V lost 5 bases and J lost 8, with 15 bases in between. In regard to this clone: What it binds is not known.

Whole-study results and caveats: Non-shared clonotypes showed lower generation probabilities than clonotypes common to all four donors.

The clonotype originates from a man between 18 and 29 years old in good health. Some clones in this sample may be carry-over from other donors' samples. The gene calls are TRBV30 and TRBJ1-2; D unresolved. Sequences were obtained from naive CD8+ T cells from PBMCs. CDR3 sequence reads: CAWDNEGMGYTF. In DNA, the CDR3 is TGTGCCTGGGACAACGAGGGTATGGGCTACACCTTC.